This TCR beta chain was captured by sequencing in a study of T-cell reconstitution after alpha-beta-depleted transplantation in children. Unique molecular identifiers tagged the TCRbeta library. Using its own MiXCR run on the PCR reads, TCRdb lists one record per CDR3 protein. The sample consists of about 540,000 distinct CDR3 sequences, 25% to 30% of them appearing once. Trimming took 6 bases from V and 0 from J, leaving 15 bases between them. CDR1 MNHNS and CDR2 SASEGT come from the germline V gene. The CDR3 runs 17 residues. The source material was PBMCs, sampled before TCRalphabeta/CD19-depleted stem cell transplant. This clonotype was sampled from a boy in the first two years of life with Wiskott-Aldrich syndrome, due to receive a stem cell transplant. The chain combines TRBV6-1 with TRBJ2-6, with unresolved D. CDR3 nucleotide sequence: TGTGCCAGCAGGCTCCATCCTATACCCTCTGGGGCCAACGTCCTGACTTTC. The encoded protein is CASRLHPIPSGANVLTF.